Below, one T cell receptor (beta chain) is given with its context. The target antigen is unknown. The source of the sample is a study of T cell responses to AZD1222 COVID-19 vaccine. Study findings and constraints: Unmutated variant regions are reportedly the target of nearly half of TCRs that are spike-specific. Most donors were white British, females outnumbered males, and clonal diversity was possibly underestimated. The CD4 TCRs associated with vaccination extended across spike and predominated at 160-218 and 743-854.

The repertoire was sequenced with immunoSEQ multiplex PCR; TCRdb's copy has only in-frame clones and lacks some. The sample includes 180,000 or so clones, 90% to 95% of them seen just once. It was second doses at about 4 or about 12 weeks that were pooled. This sequence originates from an adult who received the AZD1222 COVID-19 vaccine. The sequences come from peripheral blood, collected 28 days after the second AZD1222 dose.

Here the CDR3 reads CASSLGGPNNEQFF. The CDR3 bases are TGTGCCAGCAGCCTAGGGGGGCCTAACAATGAGCAGTTCTTC. This chain links TRBV11-3 with TRBJ2-1; D tentatively reads TRBD1 or TRBD2 (6 bases each). V was clipped by 5 bases and J by 5 bases, with 13 bases between them. This CDR3 is 14 amino acids long. Germline CDR1 SGHNT, CDR2 YENEEA.